Presented here are 17 T cell receptor beta chains from one specimen sequenced in a study of response to subunit inactivated influenza vaccine. TCRdb reanalysed the RT-PCR reads using MiXCR and keeps one entry per CDR3 protein. Of about 180,000 distinct CDR3 sequences in the sample, 9.2% were seen once. The material was non-naive T cells sorted from PBMCs, obtained on the day of vaccination. These receptors all stem from a man in his fifties or sixties who received an inactivated influenza vaccine.

This clonotype was seen a handful of times. The rearrangement joins TRBV5-1 to TRBJ2-7; unclear D gene. CDR3 length: 16 residues. The V and J ends lost 0 bases and 0 bases respectively, with 13 bases between them. Germline V gene data show CDR1 as SGHRS and CDR2 as YFSETQ. Here the CDR3 DNA reads TGCGCCAGCAGCTTGGGAATCGTCGGCCTCTCCTACGAGCAGTACTTC. Its translation: CASSLGIVGLSYEQYF.

This clonotype was recorded at least ten times. The chain carries TRBV6-2 or TRBV6-3 and TRBJ1-1, with no clear D. V shed 2 bases and J shed 1 base, with 11 bases lying between them. Per germline, CDR1 MNHEY and CDR2 SVGEGT. This CDR3 region has 15 residues. The CDR3 reads CASSYDSEGNTEAFF. The CDR3 nucleotides are TGTGCCAGCAGTTACGACTCCGAGGGGAACACTGAAGCTTTCTTT.

This clonotype was seen ten or more times. The DNA of the CDR3 is TGCGCCAGCAGTGTCGGCCAAGGGAATCAGCCCCAGCATTTT. This translates into CASSVGQGNQPQHF. This rearrangement joins TRBV10-2 to TRBJ1-5; D ambiguous. The CDR3 sequence is 14 residues long. The germline CDR1 and CDR2 sequences are WSHSY and SAAADI. The ends were cut back, 4 bases at V and 4 bases at J, with 11 bases in the middle.

This clonotype was detected a few times. The chain employs TRBV5-1 and TRBJ2-7; D is undetermined. Trimming shortened V by 4 bases and J by 6 bases, and 14 bases separated the two germline ends. The CDR3 spans 13 residues. The germline V gene has CDR1 SGHRS and CDR2 YFSETQ. In DNA form, the CDR3 reads TGCGCCAGCAGCCCCCCTGCAAATATCGAGCAGTACTTC. Translating it yields CASSPPANIEQYF.

This clonotype was observed a handful of times. The chain combines TRBV3-1 with TRBJ2-5; 7 positions agree with TRBD1. Unmatched junction bases numbered 5, after V lost 2 bases and J lost 2 bases. Germline V gene sequence: CDR1 LGHDT, CDR2 YNNKEL (reference sequence). This CDR3 has 15 residues. CDR3 sequence reads: CASSQNRGLQETQYF. In DNA form, the CDR3 reads TGTGCCAGCAGCCAAAACAGGGGCCTACAAGAGACCCAGTACTTC.

This clonotype was found a few times. The chain employs TRBV6-5 and TRBJ1-1; 7 nucleotides agree with TRBD1. V was clipped by 1 base and J by 8 bases; unmatched bases: 4. This CDR3 is 13 amino acids long. CDR1 is MNHEY and CDR2 is SVGAGI in the germline V gene. CDR3 sequence (DNA): TGTGCCAGCAGTTACTTCCGGGACAGCGAAGCTTTCTTT. Protein: CASSYFRDSEAFF.

This clonotype was counted at least ten times. J is TRBJ2-1 and V is TRBV5-5, with no clear D. Trimming took off 0 bases at V and 10 bases at J, with 14 bases between the two ends. The CDR3 is 14 amino acids. Germline V lookup: CDR1 SGHKS, CDR2 YYEKEE (reference sequence). The CDR3 DNA reads TGTGCCAGCAGCTTGGCCGTTAGCCGTGGCGAGCAGTTCTTC. This translates into CASSLAVSRGEQFF.

V usage is TRBV2 and J usage is TRBJ2-7; 11 nucleotides align to TRBD1. This CDR3 region has 15 residues. Germline V lookup: CDR1 SNHLY, CDR2 FYNNEI. Trimming took 6 bases from V and 2 from J; bases not matched to a gene: 6. CDR3 sequence reads: CASRAGQGETYEQYF. Here the CDR3 DNA reads TGTGCCAGCAGAGCGGGACAGGGGGAAACCTACGAGCAGTACTTC.

This sequence joins TRBV20-1 and TRBJ2-1; the D call may be TRBD1 or TRBD2 (6 bases each). From germline, CDR1 is DFQATT and CDR2 SNEGSKA (reference sequence). The CDR3 sequence is 12 residues long. V was shortened by 7 bases and J by 4 bases, with 11 bases between the two germline ends. The CDR3 nucleotides are TGCAGTGGGTGGGGGGCGTACAATGAGCAGTTCTTC. Protein: CSGWGAYNEQFF.

This clonotype was seen repeatedly, ten times or more. The CDR3 region has the DNA TGTGCCAGCAGCCAAGCCGGGACAGGGCAATACGAGCAGTACTTC. This sequence encodes CASSQAGTGQYEQYF. This chain links TRBV4-2 with TRBJ2-7; 9 bases agree with TRBD1. CDR1 and CDR2 from the germline V gene are LGHNA and YNFKEQ. The CDR3 sequence is 15 residues long. Losses at the gene ends were 1 base for V and 4 bases for J; bases not matched to a gene: 5.

V usage is TRBV6-1 and J usage is TRBJ1-1; D may be TRBD1 (6 bases). Trimming left V 7 bases short and J 6 bases short, with 18 bases between. This CDR3 comprises 14 residues. From germline, CDR1 is MNHNS and CDR2 SASEGT. The CDR3 is CASKSGEGVAEAFF. The CDR3 coding sequence is TGTGCCAGCAAGTCCGGGGAGGGGGTGGCTGAAGCTTTCTTT.

This clonotype occurred a few times. CDR3 coding DNA: TGCAGTGCTAGAGAAGGCTACTCCTATAATTCACCCCTCCACTTT. Residues: CSAREGYSYNSPLHF. The V and J genes are TRBV20-1 and TRBJ1-6; the D is unclear. V was clipped by 0 bases and J by 0 bases, with 6 bases between them. This CDR3 is 15 amino acids long. Germline values: CDR1 DFQATT, CDR2 SNEGSKA (reference sequence).

This clonotype came up many times. The CDR3 DNA reads as TGTGCCAGCCTTCCTTCCACAGATACGCAGTATTTT. Protein: CASLPSTDTQYF. This rearrangement joins TRBV12-3 or TRBV12-4 to TRBJ2-3, with no clear D. V gave up 8 bases and J gave up 2 bases, with 8 bases separating them. The CDR3 is 12 residues long.

This clonotype showed up many times. The chain combines TRBV20-1 with TRBJ2-2; D is tentatively TRBD1 or TRBD2 (5 bases each). From germline, CDR1 is DFQATT and CDR2 SNEGSKA (reference sequence). Trimming removed 5 bases at V and 5 bases at J, with 9 bases between. The CDR3 is 12 residues long. The DNA of the CDR3 is TGCAGTGCTGAGGGGCGGACCGGGGAGCTGTTTTTT. It encodes CSAEGRTGELFF.

In its sample, this clonotype was seen many times. The chain uses TRBV24-1 and TRBJ1-5; 8 bases line up with TRBD1. This CDR3 has 20 residues. Germline loops: CDR1 KGHDR, CDR2 SFDVKD. The trim removed 2 bases at V and 0 bases at J, leaving 14 bases unmatched. The CDR3 is CATSDWDRTLLTYSNQPQHF. CDR3 coding DNA: TGTGCCACCAGTGATTGGGACAGGACACTTCTGACTTATAGCAATCAGCCCCAGCATTTT.

This clonotype was counted ten times or more. The chain has TRBV14 and TRBJ2-3; D call uncertain. This CDR3 is built from 13 residues. From germline, CDR1 is SGHDN and CDR2 FVKESK. Between the trimmed V and J ends, which lost 3 bases and 6 bases, there was a span of 10 bases. The CDR3, as DNA: TGTGCCAGCAGCCAGTCGGTCGGGGATACGCAGTATTTT. Translation gives CASSQSVGDTQYF.

V gene TRBV28 combines with J gene TRBJ2-7, with D possibly called TRBD1 or TRBD2 (5 bases each). Germline-derived CDR1 and CDR2 are MDHEN and SYDVKM. V was trimmed by 7 bases and J by 0 bases, leaving 16 bases between them. The CDR3 is 15 amino acids. CDR3 nucleotide sequence: TGTGCCAGCACCCCTGGGACGGGCAGCTCCTACGAGCAGTACTTC. Protein: CASTPGTGSSYEQYF.